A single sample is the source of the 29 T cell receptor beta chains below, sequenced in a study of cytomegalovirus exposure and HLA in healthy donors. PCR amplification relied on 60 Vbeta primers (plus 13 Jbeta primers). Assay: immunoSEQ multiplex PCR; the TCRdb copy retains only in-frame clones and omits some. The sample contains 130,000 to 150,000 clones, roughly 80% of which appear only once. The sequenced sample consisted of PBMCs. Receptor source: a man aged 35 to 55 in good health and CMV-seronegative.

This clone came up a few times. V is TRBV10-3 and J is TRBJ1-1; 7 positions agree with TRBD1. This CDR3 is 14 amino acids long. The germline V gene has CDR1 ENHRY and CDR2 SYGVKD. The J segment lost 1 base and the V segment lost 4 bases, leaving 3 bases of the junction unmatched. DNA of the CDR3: TGTGCCATCAGTGCCCGGACAGGGAACACTGAAGCTTTCTTT. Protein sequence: CAISARTGNTEAFF.

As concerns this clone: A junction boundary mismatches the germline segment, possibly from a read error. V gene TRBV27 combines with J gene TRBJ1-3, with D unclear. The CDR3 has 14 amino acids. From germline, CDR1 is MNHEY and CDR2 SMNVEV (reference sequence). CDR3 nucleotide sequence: TGTGCCAGCAGTTTAGGGCAGGCTGGGAACACCATATATTTT. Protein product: CASSLGQAGNTIYF.

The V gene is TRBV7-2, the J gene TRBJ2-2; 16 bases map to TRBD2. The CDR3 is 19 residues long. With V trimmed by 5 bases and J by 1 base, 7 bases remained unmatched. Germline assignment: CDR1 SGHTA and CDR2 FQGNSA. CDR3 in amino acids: CASSPGLAGGPQNTGELFF. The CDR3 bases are TGTGCCAGCAGCCCGGGACTAGCGGGGGGGCCTCAGAACACCGGGGAGCTGTTTTTT.

The CDR3 region has the DNA TGCGCCAGCAGCCAAGATAGCGGACCAACTAATGAAAAACTGTTTTTT. This encodes CASSQDSGPTNEKLFF. The V and J genes are TRBV4-1 and TRBJ1-4; no firm D call. Germline assignment: CDR1 MGHRA and CDR2 YSYEKL. Trimming took off 0 bases at V and 0 bases at J, with 8 bases between the two ends. The CDR3 contains 16 residues.

The chain's CDR3 is CASSTVPGQGDDYGYTF. The CDR3 bases are TGCGCCAGCAGCACCGTCCCGGGACAGGGGGATGACTATGGCTACACCTTC. This rearrangement joins TRBV5-1 to TRBJ1-2, with 11 nucleotides matching TRBD1. Germline V lookup: CDR1 SGHRS, CDR2 YFSETQ. Germline trimming cut 4 bases from V and 3 bases from J; bases unmatched to any gene: 11. The CDR3 is made up of 17 amino acids.

CDR3 bases: TGTGCCAGCAGCACCGGGGAGGGTTGGTCCTCACCCCTCCACTTT. Translation: CASSTGEGWSSPLHF. The chain joins TRBV27 to TRBJ1-6; D ambiguous. The germline V gene has CDR1 MNHEY and CDR2 SMNVEV (reference sequence). This CDR3 has 15 amino acids. Trimming took off 6 bases at V and 10 bases at J, with 19 bases between the two ends.

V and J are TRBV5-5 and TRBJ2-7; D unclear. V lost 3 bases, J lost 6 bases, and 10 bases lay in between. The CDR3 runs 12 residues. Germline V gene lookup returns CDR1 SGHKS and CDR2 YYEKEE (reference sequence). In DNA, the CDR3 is TGTGCCAGCAGCTCAAACTCACTCGAGCAGTACTTC. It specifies CASSSNSLEQYF. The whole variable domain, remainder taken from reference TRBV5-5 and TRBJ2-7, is DAGVTQSPTHLIKTRGQQVTLRCSPISGHKSVSWYQQVLGQGPQFIFQYYEKEERGRGNFPDRFSARQFPNYSSELNVNALLLGDSALYLCASSSNSLEQYFGPGTRLTVT.

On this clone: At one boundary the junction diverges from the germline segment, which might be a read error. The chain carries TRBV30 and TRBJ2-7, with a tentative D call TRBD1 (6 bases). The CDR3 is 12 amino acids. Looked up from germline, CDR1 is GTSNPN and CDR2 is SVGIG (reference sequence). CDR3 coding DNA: TGTGCCTGGAGACCATCTCAGGGGCCACCGCACTTC. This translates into CAWRPSQGPPHF.

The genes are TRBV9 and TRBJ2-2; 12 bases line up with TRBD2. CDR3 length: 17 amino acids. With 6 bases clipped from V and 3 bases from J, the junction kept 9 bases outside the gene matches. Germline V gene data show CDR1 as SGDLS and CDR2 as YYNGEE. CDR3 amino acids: CASTEGLAGLYTGELFF. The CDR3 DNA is TGTGCCAGCACCGAAGGACTAGCGGGGTTGTACACCGGGGAGCTGTTTTTT.

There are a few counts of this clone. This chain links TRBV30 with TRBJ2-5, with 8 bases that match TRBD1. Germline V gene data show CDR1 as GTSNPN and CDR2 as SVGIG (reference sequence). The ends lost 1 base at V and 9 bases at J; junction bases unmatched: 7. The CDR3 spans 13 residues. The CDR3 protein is CAWSGGQGMAQYF. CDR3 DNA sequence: TGTGCCTGGAGTGGAGGACAGGGTATGGCCCAGTACTTC.

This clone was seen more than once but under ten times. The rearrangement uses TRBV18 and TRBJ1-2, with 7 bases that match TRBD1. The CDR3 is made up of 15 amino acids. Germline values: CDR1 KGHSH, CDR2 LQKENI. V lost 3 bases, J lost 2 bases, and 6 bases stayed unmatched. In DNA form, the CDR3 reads TGTGCCAGCTCACCCCAGTCACAGGGGAACTATGGCTACACCTTC. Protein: CASSPQSQGNYGYTF. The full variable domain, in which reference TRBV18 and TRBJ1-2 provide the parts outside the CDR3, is NAGVMQNPRHLVRRRGQEARLRCSPMKGHSHVYWYRQLPEEGLKFMVYLQKENIIDESGMPKERFSAEFPKEGPSILRIQQVVRGDSAAYFCASSPQSQGNYGYTFGSGTRLTVV.

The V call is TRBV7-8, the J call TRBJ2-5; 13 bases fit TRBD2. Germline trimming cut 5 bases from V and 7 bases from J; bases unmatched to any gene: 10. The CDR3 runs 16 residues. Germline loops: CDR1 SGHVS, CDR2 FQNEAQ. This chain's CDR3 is CASSARLAGGFGTQYF. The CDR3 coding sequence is TGTGCCAGCAGCGCCCGACTAGCGGGGGGATTCGGGACCCAGTACTTC.

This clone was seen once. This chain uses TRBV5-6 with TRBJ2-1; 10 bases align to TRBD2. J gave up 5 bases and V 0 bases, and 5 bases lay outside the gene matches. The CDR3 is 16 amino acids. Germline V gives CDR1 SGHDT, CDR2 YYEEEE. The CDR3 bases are TGTGCCAGCAGCTTGGAAGAGCGGGGGGGCCACAATGAGCAGTTCTTC. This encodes CASSLEERGGHNEQFF.

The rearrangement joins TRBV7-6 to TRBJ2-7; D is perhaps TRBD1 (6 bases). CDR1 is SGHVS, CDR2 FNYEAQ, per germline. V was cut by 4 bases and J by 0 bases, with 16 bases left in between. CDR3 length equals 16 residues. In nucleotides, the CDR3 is TGTGCCAGCAGCTCCGGGACACCTCCGAGCTCCTACGAGCAGTACTTC. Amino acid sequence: CASSSGTPPSSYEQYF.

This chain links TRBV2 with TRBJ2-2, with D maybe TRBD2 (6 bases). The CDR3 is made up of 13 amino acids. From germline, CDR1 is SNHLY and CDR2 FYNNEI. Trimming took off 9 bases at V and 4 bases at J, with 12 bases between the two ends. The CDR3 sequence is CASHLEGTGELFF. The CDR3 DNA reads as TGTGCCAGTCACTTGGAGGGCACCGGGGAGCTGTTTTTT.

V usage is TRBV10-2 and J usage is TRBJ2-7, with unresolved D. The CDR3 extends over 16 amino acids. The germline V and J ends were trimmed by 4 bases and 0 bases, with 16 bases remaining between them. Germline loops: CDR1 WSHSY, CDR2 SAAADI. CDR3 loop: CASSVPPGVSSYEQYF. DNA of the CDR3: TGCGCCAGCAGTGTCCCCCCGGGTGTAAGCTCCTACGAGCAGTACTTC.

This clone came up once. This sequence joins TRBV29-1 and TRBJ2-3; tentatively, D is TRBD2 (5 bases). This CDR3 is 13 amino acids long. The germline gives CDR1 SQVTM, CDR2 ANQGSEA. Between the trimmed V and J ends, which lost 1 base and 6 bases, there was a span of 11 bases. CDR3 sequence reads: CSVEGRRRDTQYF. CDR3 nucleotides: TGCAGCGTTGAAGGGCGGAGGAGGGATACGCAGTATTTT.

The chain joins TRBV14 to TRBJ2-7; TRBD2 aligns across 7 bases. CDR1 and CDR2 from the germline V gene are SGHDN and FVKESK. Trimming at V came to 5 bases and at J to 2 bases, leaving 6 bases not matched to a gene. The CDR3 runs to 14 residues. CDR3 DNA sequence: TGTGCCAGCAGCTTCCGAGCGGGGCCCTACGAGCAGTACTTC. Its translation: CASSFRAGPYEQYF. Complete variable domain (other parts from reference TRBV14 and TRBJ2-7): EAGVTQFPSHSVIEKGQTVTLRCDPISGHDNLYWYRRVMGKEIKFLLHFVKESKQDESGMPNNRFLAERTGGTYSTLKVQPAELEDSGVYFCASSFRAGPYEQYFGPGTRLTVT.

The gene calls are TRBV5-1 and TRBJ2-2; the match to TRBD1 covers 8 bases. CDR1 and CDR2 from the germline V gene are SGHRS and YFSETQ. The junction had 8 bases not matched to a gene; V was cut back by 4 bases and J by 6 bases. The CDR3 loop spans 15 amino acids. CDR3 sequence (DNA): TGCGCCAGCAGCCTACGACAGGGGTACGCCGGGGAGCTGTTTTTT. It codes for CASSLRQGYAGELFF. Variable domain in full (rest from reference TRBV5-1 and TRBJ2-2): KAGVTQTPRYLIKTRGQQVTLSCSPISGHRSVSWYQQTPGQGLQFLFEYFSETQRNKGNFPGRFSGRQFSNSRSEMNVSTLELGDSALYLCASSLRQGYAGELFFGEGSRLTVL.

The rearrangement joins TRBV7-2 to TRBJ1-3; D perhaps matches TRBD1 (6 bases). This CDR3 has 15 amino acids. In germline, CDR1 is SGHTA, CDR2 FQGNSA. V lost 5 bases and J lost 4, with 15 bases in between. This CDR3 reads CASSVPGGLGNTIYF. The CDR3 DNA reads TGTGCCAGCAGCGTACCGGGGGGGCTAGGAAACACCATATATTTT.

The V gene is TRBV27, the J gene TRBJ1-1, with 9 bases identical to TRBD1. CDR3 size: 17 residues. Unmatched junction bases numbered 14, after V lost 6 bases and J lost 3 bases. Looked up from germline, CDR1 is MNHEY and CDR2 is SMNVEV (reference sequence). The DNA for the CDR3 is TGTGCCAGCAGCACTGGCACAGGGGGCCTTTGGGACACTGAAGCTTTCTTT. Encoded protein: CASSTGTGGLWDTEAFF.

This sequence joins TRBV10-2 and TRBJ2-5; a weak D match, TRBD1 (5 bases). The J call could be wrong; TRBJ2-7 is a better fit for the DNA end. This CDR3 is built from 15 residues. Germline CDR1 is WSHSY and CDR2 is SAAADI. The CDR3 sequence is CASSEQGYSSYEQYF. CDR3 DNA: TGCGCCAGCAGTGAGCAGGGCTACAGCTCCTACGAGCAGTACTTC.

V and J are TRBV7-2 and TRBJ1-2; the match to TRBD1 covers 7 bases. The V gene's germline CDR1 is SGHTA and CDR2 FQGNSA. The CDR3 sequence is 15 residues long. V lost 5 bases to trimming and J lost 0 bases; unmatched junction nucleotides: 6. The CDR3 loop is CASSTGTASNYGYTF. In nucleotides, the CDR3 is TGTGCCAGCAGCACCGGGACAGCCTCTAACTATGGCTACACCTTC.

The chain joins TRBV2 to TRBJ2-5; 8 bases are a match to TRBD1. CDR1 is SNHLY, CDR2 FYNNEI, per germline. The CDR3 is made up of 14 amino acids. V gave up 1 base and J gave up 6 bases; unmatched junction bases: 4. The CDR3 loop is CASSEDGQGKTQYF. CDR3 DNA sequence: TGTGCCAGCAGTGAAGATGGACAGGGAAAGACCCAGTACTTC. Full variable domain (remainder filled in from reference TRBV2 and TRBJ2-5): EPEVTQTPSHQVTQMGQEVILRCVPISNHLYFYWYRQILGQKVEFLVSFYNNEISEKSEIFDDQFSVERPDGSNFTLKIRSTKLEDSAMYFCASSEDGQGKTQYFGPGTRLLVL.

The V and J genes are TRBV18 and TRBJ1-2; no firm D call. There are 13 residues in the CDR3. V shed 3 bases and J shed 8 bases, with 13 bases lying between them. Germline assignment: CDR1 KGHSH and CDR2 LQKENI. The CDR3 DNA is TGTGCCAGCTCACCCGTCGAACGTCGGGGCTACACCTTC. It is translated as CASSPVERRGYTF.

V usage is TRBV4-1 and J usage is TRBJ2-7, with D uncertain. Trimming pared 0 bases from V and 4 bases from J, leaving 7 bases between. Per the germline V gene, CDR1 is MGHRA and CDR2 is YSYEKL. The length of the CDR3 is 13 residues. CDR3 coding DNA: TGCGCCAGCAGCCAAGAGTCCCAGTACGAGCAGTACTTC. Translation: CASSQESQYEQYF.

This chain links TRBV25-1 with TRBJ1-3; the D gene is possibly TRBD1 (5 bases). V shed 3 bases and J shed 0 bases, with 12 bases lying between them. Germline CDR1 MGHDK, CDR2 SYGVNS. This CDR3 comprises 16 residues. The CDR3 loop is CASSDNRRSSGNTIYF. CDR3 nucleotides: TGTGCCAGCAGTGATAACAGGCGCAGCTCTGGAAACACCATATATTTT. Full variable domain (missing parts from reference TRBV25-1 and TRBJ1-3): EADIYQTPRYLVIGTGKKITLECSQTMGHDKMYWYQQDPGMELHLIHYSYGVNSTEKGDLSSESTVSRIRTEHFPLTLESARPSHTSQYLCASSDNRRSSGNTIYFGEGSWLTVV.

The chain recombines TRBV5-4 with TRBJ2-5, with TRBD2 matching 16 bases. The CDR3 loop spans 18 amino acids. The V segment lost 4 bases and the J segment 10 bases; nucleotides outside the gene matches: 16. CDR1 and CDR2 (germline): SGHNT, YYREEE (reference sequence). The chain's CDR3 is CASSPGTSGGAGVRDQYF. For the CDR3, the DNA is TGTGCCAGCAGCCCAGGGACTAGCGGGGGGGCCGGGGTAAGGGACCAGTACTTC.

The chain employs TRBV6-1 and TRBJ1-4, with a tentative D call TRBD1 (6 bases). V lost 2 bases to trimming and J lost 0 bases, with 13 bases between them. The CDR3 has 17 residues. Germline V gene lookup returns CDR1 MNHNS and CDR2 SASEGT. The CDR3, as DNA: TGTGCCAGCAGTGAAAGGCCAGGGGCTGCAACTAATGAAAAACTGTTTTTT. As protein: CASSERPGAATNEKLFF.